This T cell receptor (beta chain) was documented in a study of OX40 agonist ivuxolimab in advanced cancers. Overall study: Dose-escalation patients were diagnosed with hepatocellular carcinoma, melanoma, renal cell cancer or head and neck cancer. Participants averaged 60 years of age (range about 23 to 79) and were roughly 83% male. Study findings and constraints: Normalized expansion of T-cell clones was also low for some nonresponders.

About this clone: Its specificity is unknown.

Sequencing was performed with immunoSEQ multiplex PCR; in TCRdb, only in-frame clones are kept and a portion is missing. The sample lists around 69,000 clones, 88% occurring once. Germline V gives CDR1 LNHDA, CDR2 SQIVND (reference sequence). The CDR3 length is 14 residues. V lost 5 bases, J lost 7 bases, and 8 bases stayed unmatched. J is TRBJ1-1 and V is TRBV19, with TRBD1 identical over 9 bases. This sample comprised CD4+ or CD8+ T cells sorted from blood, obtained in a trial of the OX40 agonist ivuxolimab. The TCR comes from an adult with an advanced solid tumor such as melanoma, head and neck, liver or kidney cancer. CDR3 loop: CASSALQGAVEAFF. In DNA, the CDR3 is TGTGCCAGTAGTGCCCTACAGGGGGCGGTTGAAGCTTTCTTT. The full variable domain, its missing parts supplied by reference TRBV19 and TRBJ1-1, is DGGITQSPKYLFRKEGQNVTLSCEQNLNHDAMYWYRQDPGQGLRLIYYSQIVNDFQKGDIAEGYSVSREKKESFPLTVTSAQKNPTAFYLCASSALQGAVEAFFGQGTRLTVV.